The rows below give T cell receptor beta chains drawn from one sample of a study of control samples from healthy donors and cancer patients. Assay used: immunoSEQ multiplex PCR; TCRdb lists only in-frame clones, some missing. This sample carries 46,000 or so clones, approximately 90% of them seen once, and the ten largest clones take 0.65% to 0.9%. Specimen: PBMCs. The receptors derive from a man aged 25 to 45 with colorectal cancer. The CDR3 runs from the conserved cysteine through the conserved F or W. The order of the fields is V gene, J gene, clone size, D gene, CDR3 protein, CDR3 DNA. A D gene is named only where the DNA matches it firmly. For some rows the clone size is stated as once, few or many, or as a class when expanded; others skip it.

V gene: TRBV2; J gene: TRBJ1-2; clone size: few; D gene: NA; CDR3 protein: CASSETYGYTF; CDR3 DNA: TGTGCCAGCAGTGAAACGTATGGCTACACCTTC
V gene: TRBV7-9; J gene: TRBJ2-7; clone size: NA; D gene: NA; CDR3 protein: CASSSIQHYEQYF; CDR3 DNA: TGTGCCAGCAGCTCCATACAGCACTACGAGCAGTACTTC
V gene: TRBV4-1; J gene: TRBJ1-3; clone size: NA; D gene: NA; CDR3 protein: CASSQVVGTMAGNTIYF; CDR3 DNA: TGCGCCAGCAGCCAAGTCGTAGGGACAATGGCTGGAAACACCATATATTTT
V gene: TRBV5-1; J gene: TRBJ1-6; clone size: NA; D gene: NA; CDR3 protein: CASSYGQNSPLHF; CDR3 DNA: TGCGCCAGCAGCTACGGACAGAATTCACCCCTCCACTTT
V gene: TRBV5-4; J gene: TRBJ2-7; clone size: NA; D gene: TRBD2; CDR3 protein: CASSPGGTRSYEQYF; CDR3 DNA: TGTGCCAGCAGCCCGGGGGGGACAAGGTCCTACGAGCAGTACTTC
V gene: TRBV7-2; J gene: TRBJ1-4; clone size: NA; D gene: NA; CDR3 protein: CASSLVGVGRGGEEKLFF; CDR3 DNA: TGTGCCAGCAGCTTAGTGGGAGTAGGGAGGGGAGGTGAAGAAAAACTGTTTTTT
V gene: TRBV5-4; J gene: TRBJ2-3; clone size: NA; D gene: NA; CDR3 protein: CASSLDRRAADTQYF; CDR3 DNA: TGTGCCAGCAGCTTGGATAGGAGGGCGGCAGATACGCAGTATTTT
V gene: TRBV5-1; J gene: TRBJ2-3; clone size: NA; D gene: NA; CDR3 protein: CASSPLGVVDTQYF; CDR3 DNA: TGCGCCAGCAGCCCCCTAGGGGTGGTAGATACGCAGTATTTT
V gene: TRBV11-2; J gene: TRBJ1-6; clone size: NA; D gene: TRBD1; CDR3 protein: CASSRGQSYNSPLHF; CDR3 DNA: TGTGCCAGCAGCAGGGGGCAGTCCTATAATTCACCCCTCCACTTT
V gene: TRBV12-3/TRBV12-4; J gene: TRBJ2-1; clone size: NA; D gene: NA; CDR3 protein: CASRGYNEQFF; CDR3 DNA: TGTGCCAGCAGAGGATACAATGAGCAGTTCTTC
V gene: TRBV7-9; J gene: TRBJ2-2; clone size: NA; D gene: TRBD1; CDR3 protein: CASSFQQGDVGELFF; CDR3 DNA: TGTGCCAGCAGCTTTCAGCAGGGGGATGTCGGGGAGCTGTTTTTT
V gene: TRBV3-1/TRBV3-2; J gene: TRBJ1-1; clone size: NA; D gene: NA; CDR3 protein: CASSPRRPMNTEAFF; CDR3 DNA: TGTGCCAGCAGCCCCAGAAGGCCCATGAACACTGAAGCTTTCTTT